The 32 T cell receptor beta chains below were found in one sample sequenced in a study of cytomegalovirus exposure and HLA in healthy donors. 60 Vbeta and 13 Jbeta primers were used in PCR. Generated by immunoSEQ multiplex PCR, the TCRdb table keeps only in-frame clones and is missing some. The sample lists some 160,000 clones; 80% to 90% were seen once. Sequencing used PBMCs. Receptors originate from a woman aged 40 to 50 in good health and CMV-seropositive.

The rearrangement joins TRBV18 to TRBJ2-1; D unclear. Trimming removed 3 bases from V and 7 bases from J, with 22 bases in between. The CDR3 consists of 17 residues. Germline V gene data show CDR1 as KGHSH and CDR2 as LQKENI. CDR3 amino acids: CASSPPSPASEWNEQFF. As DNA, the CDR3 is TGTGCCAGCTCACCCCCCTCACCAGCGTCTGAGTGGAATGAGCAGTTCTTC.

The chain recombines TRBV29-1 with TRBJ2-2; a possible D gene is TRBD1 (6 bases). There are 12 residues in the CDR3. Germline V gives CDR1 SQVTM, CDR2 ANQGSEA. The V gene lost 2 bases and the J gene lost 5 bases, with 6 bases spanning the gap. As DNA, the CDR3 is TGCAGCGTTGAAAGGGGGACCGGGGAGCTGTTTTTT. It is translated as CSVERGTGELFF.

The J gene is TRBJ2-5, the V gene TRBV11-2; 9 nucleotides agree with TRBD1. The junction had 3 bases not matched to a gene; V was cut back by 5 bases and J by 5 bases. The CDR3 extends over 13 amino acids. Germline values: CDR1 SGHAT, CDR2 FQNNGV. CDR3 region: CASSLGTGETQYF. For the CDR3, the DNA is TGTGCCAGCAGCCTAGGGACAGGGGAGACCCAGTACTTC.

The CDR3 sequence: CASRGAEAFF. The DNA for the CDR3 is TGTGCCAGCAGGGGCGCTGAAGCTTTCTTT. The chain has TRBV25-1 and TRBJ1-1; no definite D call. CDR3 length: 10 amino acids. CDR1 is MGHDK, CDR2 SYGVNS, per germline. V was clipped by 6 bases and J by 6 bases, with 5 bases between them.

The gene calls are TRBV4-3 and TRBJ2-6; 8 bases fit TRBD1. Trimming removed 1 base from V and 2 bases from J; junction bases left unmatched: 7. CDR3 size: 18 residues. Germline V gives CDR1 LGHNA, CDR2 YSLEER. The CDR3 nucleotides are TGCGCCAGCAGCCAAGCCACCTCGGGACAGGCTGGGGCCAACGTCCTGACTTTC. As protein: CASSQATSGQAGANVLTF.

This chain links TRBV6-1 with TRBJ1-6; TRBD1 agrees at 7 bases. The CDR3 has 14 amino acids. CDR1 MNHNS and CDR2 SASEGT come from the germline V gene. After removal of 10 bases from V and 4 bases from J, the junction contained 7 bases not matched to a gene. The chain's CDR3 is CAISLGQYNSPLHF. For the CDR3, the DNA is TGTGCCATCAGCCTGGGACAGTATAATTCACCCCTCCACTTT.

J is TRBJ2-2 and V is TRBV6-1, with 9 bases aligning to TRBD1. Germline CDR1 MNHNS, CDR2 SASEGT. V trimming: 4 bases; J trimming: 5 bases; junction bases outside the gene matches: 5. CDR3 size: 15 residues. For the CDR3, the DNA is TGTGCCAGCAGTGGCTACAGGGGGCCAACCGGGGAGCTGTTTTTT. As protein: CASSGYRGPTGELFF.

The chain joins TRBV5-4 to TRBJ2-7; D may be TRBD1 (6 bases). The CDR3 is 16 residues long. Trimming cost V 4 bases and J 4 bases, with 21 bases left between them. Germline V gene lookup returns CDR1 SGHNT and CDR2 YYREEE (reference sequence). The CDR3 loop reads CASSGAQGALGYEQYF. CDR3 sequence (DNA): TGTGCCAGCAGCGGGGCACAGGGCGCGCTGGGGTACGAGCAGTACTTC.

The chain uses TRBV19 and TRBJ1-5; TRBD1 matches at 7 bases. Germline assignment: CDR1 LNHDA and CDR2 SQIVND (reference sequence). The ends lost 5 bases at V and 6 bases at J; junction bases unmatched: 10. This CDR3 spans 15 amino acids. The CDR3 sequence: CASSALDQGGQPQHF. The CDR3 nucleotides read TGTGCCAGTAGTGCACTGGATCAGGGGGGTCAGCCCCAGCATTTT. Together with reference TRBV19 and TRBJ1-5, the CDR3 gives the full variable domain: DGGITQSPKYLFRKEGQNVTLSCEQNLNHDAMYWYRQDPGQGLRLIYYSQIVNDFQKGDIAEGYSVSREKKESFPLTVTSAQKNPTAFYLCASSALDQGGQPQHFGDGTRLSIL.

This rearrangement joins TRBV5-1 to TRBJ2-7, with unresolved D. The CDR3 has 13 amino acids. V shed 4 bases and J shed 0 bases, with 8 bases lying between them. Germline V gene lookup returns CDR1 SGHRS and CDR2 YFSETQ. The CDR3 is CASSPGSSYEQYF. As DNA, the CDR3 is TGCGCCAGCAGCCCGGGTAGCTCCTACGAGCAGTACTTC.

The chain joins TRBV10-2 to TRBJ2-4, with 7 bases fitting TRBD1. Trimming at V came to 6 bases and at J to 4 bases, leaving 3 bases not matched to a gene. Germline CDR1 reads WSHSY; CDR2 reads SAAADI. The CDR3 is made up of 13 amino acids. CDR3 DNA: TGCGCCAGCAGCGGGACAGAAAAAAACATTCAGTACTTC. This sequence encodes CASSGTEKNIQYF.

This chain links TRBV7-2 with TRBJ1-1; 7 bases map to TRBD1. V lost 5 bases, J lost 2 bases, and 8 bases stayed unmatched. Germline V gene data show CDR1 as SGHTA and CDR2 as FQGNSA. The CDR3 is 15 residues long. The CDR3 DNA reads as TGTGCCAGCAGCACCCGACAGGGACTTAACACTGAAGCTTTCTTT. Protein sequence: CASSTRQGLNTEAFF.

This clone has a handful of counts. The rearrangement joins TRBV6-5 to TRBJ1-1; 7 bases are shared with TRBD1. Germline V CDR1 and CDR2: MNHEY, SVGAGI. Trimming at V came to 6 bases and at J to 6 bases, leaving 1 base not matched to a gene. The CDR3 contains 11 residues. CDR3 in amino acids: CASRQGAEAFF. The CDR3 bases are TGTGCCAGCAGGCAGGGGGCTGAAGCTTTCTTT.

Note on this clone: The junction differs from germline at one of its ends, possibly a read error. CDR3 nucleotide sequence: TGTTCCAGCTTCGGGACTAGCGGCCGGGAAGGATCCTACGAGCAGTACTTC. Residues: CSSFGTSGREGSYEQYF. The chain carries TRBV7-9 and TRBJ2-7; TRBD2 agrees at 11 bases. The CDR3 runs 17 residues. In germline, CDR1 is SEHNR, CDR2 FQNEAQ (reference sequence).

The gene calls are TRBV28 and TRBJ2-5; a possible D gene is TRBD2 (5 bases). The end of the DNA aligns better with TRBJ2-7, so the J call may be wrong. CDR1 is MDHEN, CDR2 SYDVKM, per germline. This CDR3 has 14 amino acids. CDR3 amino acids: CASGLTTADYEQYF. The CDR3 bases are TGTGCCAGCGGACTCACCACCGCAGACTACGAGCAGTACTTC.

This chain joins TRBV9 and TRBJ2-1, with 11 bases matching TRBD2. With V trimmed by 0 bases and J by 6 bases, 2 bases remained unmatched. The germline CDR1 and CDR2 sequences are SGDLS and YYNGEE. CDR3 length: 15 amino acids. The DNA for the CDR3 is TGTGCCAGCAGCGTAGATCTAGCGGGAGGCAATGAGCAGTTCTTC. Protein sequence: CASSVDLAGGNEQFF.

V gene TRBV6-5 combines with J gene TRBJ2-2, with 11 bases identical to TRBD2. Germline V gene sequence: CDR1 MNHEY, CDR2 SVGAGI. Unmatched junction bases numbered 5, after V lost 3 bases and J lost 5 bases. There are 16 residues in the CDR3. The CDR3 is CASSYRLAGKTGELFF. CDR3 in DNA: TGTGCCAGCAGTTATAGACTAGCGGGAAAAACCGGGGAGCTGTTTTTT.

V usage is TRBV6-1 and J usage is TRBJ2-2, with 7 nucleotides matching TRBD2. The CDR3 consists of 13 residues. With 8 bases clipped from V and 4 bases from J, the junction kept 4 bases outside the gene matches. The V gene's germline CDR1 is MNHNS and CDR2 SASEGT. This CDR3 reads CASGKRGTGELFF. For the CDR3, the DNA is TGTGCCAGCGGAAAGCGGGGCACCGGGGAGCTGTTTTTT.

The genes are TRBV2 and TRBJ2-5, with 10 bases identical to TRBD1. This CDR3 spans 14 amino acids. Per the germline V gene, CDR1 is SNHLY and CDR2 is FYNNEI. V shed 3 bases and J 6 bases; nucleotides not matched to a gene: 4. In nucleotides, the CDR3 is TGTGCCAGCAGTGAGAGACAGGGGGCACAGACCCAGTACTTC. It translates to CASSERQGAQTQYF.

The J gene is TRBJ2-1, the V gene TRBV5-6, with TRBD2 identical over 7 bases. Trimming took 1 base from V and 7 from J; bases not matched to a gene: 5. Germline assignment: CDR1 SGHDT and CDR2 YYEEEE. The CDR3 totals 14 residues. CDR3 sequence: CASSLPWGGNEQFF. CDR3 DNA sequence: TGTGCCAGCAGCTTGCCGTGGGGAGGGAATGAGCAGTTCTTC.

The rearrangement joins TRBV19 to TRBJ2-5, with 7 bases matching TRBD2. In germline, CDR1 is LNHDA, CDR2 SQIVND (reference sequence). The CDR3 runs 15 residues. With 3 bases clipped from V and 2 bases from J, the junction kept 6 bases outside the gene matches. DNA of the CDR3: TGTGCCAGTAGTATTGGGCGGGGGTCACAAGAGACCCAGTACTTC. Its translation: CASSIGRGSQETQYF.

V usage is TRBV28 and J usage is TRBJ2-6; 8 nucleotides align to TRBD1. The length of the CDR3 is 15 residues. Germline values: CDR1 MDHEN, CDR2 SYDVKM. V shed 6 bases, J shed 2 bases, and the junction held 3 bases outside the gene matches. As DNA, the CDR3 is TGTGCCAGCAGAAAGACAGGGGCTGGGGCCAACGTCCTGACTTTC. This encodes CASRKTGAGANVLTF.

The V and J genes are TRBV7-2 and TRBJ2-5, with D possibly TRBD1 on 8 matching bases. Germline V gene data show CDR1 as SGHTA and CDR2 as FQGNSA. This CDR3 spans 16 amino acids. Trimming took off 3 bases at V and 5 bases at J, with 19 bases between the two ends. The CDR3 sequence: CASSFAYRGGMETQYF. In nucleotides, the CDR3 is TGTGCCAGCAGCTTCGCCTACAGGGGGGGCATGGAGACCCAGTACTTC.

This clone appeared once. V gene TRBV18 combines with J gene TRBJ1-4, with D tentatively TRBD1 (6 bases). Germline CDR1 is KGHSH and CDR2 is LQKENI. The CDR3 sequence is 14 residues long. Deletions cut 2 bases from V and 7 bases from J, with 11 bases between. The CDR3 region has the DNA TGTGCCAGCTCACCAGCCAGGGGACGTGAAAAACTGTTTTTT. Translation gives CASSPARGREKLFF.

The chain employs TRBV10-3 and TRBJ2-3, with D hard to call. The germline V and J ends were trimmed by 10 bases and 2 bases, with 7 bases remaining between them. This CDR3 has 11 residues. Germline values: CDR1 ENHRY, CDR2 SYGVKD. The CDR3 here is CATGYTDTQYF. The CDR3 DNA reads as TGTGCCACCGGTTACACAGATACGCAGTATTTT.

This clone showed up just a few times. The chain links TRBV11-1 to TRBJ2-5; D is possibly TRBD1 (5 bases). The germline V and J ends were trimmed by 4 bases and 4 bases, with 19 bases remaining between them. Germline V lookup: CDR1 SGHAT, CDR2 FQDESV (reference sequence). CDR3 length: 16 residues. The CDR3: CASSSGWTDRPETQYF. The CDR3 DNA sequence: TGTGCCAGCAGCTCCGGGTGGACCGACAGACCAGAGACCCAGTACTTC.

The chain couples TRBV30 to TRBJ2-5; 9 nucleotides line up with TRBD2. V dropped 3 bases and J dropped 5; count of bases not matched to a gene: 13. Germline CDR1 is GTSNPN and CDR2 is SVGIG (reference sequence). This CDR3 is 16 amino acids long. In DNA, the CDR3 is TGTGCCTGGAGCGCGTCCGGGACTAGCCTTATTGAGACCCAGTACTTC. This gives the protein CAWSASGTSLIETQYF.

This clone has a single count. In DNA, the CDR3 is TGTGCCAGCAGCGTAGATCCGACAGGGAACTATGGCTACACCTTC. Encoded protein: CASSVDPTGNYGYTF. The gene calls are TRBV9 and TRBJ1-2, with 7 bases aligning to TRBD1. The CDR3 loop spans 15 amino acids. The germline V gene has CDR1 SGDLS and CDR2 YYNGEE. Trimming at V came to 0 bases and at J to 2 bases, leaving 4 bases not matched to a gene.

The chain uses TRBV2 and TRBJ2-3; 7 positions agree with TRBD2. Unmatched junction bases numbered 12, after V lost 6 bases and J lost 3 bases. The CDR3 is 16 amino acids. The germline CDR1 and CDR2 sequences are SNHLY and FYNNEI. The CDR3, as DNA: TGTGCCAGCAGGGATATTAGCGGGCGGCGAACAGATACGCAGTATTTT. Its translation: CASRDISGRRTDTQYF.

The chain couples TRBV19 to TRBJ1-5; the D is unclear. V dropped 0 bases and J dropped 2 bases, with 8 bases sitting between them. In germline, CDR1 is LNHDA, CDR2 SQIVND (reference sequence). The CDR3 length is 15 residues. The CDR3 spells CASSIEADRNQPQHF. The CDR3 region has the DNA TGTGCCAGTAGTATAGAGGCGGATCGCAATCAGCCCCAGCATTTT.

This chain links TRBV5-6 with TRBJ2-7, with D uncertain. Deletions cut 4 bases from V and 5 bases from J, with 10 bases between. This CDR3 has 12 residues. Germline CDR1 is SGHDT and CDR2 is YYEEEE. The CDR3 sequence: CASSVRVNEQYF. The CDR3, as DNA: TGTGCCAGCAGCGTCCGGGTAAACGAGCAGTACTTC.

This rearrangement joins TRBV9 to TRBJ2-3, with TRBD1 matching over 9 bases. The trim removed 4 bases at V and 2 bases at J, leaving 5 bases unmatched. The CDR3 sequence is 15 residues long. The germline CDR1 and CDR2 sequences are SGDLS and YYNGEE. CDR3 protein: CASSPRTGATDTQYF. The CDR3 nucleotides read TGTGCCAGCAGCCCCCGGACAGGGGCCACAGATACGCAGTATTTT.